A selection of T cell receptor beta chains follows, all from one sample in a study of cytomegalovirus exposure and HLA in healthy donors. Libraries were prepared by immunoSEQ multiplex PCR; TCRdb keeps only in-frame clonotypes and omits some of them. The table lists a few hundred thousand clones, roughly 86% of them singletons. Material for sequencing was PBMCs. These receptors originate from a man aged 30 to 39 in good health and CMV-seronegative. Both conserved end residues are trimmed from each CDR3. The D gene is left open where the match is weak.

J gene: TRBJ2-2; D gene: TRBD2; V gene: TRBV27; CDR3 protein: ASSLLSSGGVTGELF
J gene: TRBJ2-3; D gene: TRBD2; V gene: TRBV19; CDR3 protein: ASNAAGGRTDTQY
J gene: TRBJ1-1; D gene: -; V gene: TRBV5-6; CDR3 protein: ASSLADRKGTEAF
J gene: TRBJ2-5; D gene: -; V gene: TRBV27; CDR3 protein: ASSATGYQETQY
J gene: TRBJ2-3; D gene: -; V gene: TRBV5-1; CDR3 protein: ASSLWATQGATDTQY
J gene: TRBJ2-3; D gene: -; V gene: TRBV6-1; CDR3 protein: ASSGQHRPDTQY
J gene: TRBJ1-5; D gene: -; V gene: TRBV19; CDR3 protein: ASHARGGMGSSQPQH
J gene: TRBJ2-1; D gene: TRBD1; V gene: TRBV27; CDR3 protein: ASSSPDRGPYNEQF
J gene: TRBJ1-2; D gene: -; V gene: TRBV5-8; CDR3 protein: ASRARGKDLYGYT
J gene: TRBJ1-4; D gene: TRBD1; V gene: TRBV4-1; CDR3 protein: ASRSSTGGMTNEKLF
J gene: TRBJ1-2; D gene: -; V gene: TRBV6-1; CDR3 protein: ASSVNRPLYGYT
J gene: TRBJ1-1; D gene: -; V gene: TRBV2; CDR3 protein: AAMQKTEAF
J gene: TRBJ2-1; D gene: TRBD2; V gene: TRBV7-6; CDR3 protein: ASSLGGLVDSNEQF
J gene: TRBJ1-4; D gene: TRBD1; V gene: TRBV10-2; CDR3 protein: ASTKGANIHEKLF
J gene: TRBJ2-7; D gene: -; V gene: TRBV5-6; CDR3 protein: ASSLTGYEQY
J gene: TRBJ2-7; D gene: -; V gene: TRBV21-1; CDR3 protein: ASSSRNRGHEQY
J gene: TRBJ2-7; D gene: TRBD1; V gene: TRBV5-4; CDR3 protein: ASSSIEQGAGEQY
J gene: TRBJ2-7; D gene: TRBD2; V gene: TRBV2; CDR3 protein: ASSATGGLYEQY
J gene: TRBJ2-3; D gene: TRBD1; V gene: TRBV27; CDR3 protein: ASSSTGGDTQY
J gene: TRBJ2-7; D gene: -; V gene: TRBV5-4; CDR3 protein: ASSGRDTYEQY
J gene: TRBJ1-3; D gene: -; V gene: TRBV5-1; CDR3 protein: ASTSPQVPGNTIY
J gene: TRBJ1-5; D gene: -; V gene: TRBV15; CDR3 protein: ATSRDPGAGMRRNQPQH
J gene: TRBJ2-7; D gene: -; V gene: TRBV18; CDR3 protein: ASSPSEFATNYEQY
J gene: TRBJ2-2; D gene: TRBD2; V gene: TRBV7-2; CDR3 protein: ASSLGGGITGELF
J gene: TRBJ1-2; D gene: -; V gene: TRBV7-2; CDR3 protein: ASSLGRATNYGYT
J gene: TRBJ2-1; D gene: -; V gene: TRBV27; CDR3 protein: ASRTGLFDEQF
J gene: TRBJ1-2; D gene: TRBD1; V gene: TRBV6-1; CDR3 protein: ASSGRGVGYT
J gene: TRBJ1-2; D gene: TRBD1; V gene: TRBV2; CDR3 protein: ASTLTGNDGYT
J gene: TRBJ2-5; D gene: TRBD1; V gene: TRBV25-1; CDR3 protein: ASRRTGETQY
J gene: TRBJ1-2; D gene: TRBD1; V gene: TRBV9; CDR3 protein: ASSVDPLTGRYGYT
J gene: TRBJ1-1; D gene: -; V gene: TRBV5-1; CDR3 protein: ASSLYRSGTEAF
J gene: TRBJ1-2; D gene: TRBD1; V gene: TRBV6-1; CDR3 protein: ASIGGQGRKGYT
J gene: TRBJ1-4; D gene: TRBD1; V gene: TRBV5-1; CDR3 protein: ASSLTGLSNEKLF
J gene: TRBJ2-2; D gene: -; V gene: TRBV25-1; CDR3 protein: ASSDQGRTGELF
J gene: TRBJ2-3; D gene: TRBD2; V gene: TRBV7-2; CDR3 protein: ASSKSGVSTDTQY
J gene: TRBJ2-1; D gene: -; V gene: TRBV11-1; CDR3 protein: ASSLVSEGNEQF
J gene: TRBJ2-2; D gene: TRBD1; V gene: TRBV5-4; CDR3 protein: ASSSGQGAPGELF
J gene: TRBJ1-6; D gene: -; V gene: TRBV15; CDR3 protein: ATRPSSYNSPLH
J gene: TRBJ2-1; D gene: -; V gene: TRBV7-9; CDR3 protein: ASSSGREPRSYNEQF
J gene: TRBJ1-2; D gene: -; V gene: TRBV2; CDR3 protein: ASRGGSSPGYGYT